This is a list of T cell receptor beta chains from one sample in a study of blood T cells in healthy people across ages. One entry per CDR3 protein results from TCRdb running MiXCR on the 5' RACE reads. Counted here are 1.5 million to 2 million distinct CDR3 sequences, about 49% occurring once; the ten biggest clones make up about 2.1%. The sequenced sample was blood. These receptors all stem from a woman between 40 and 55 years old in good health. Both conserved end residues are part of each CDR3. Each record gives: clone size, J gene, D gene, V gene, CDR3 DNA, CDR3 protein. The D gene is left open where the match is weak. Some rows mark clone size as missing; the rest say once, few, many or name a class of expanded clone.

NA TRBJ2-1 TRBD1 TRBV6-2/TRBV6-3 TGTGCCAGCAGTTTCCATAGGGGGCTGAGTAATGAGCAGTTCTTC CASSFHRGLSNEQFF
NA TRBJ2-6 NA TRBV5-1 TGCGCCAGCAGACCTGTTGGGGCCAACGTCCTGACTTTC CASRPVGANVLTF
NA TRBJ2-5 NA TRBV5-6 TGTGCCAGCAGCTTGGAGCGAATACGAGAGACCCAGTACTTC CASSLERIRETQYF
NA TRBJ2-5 NA TRBV7-3 TGTGCCAGCAGCTTGGGGAGTTTCCCCGAGACCCAGTACTTC CASSLGSFPETQYF
NA TRBJ2-5 NA TRBV14 TGTGCCAGCAGCCAAGTCCAGGGGATTGGGGAGACCCAGTACTTC CASSQVQGIGETQYF
NA TRBJ2-3 NA TRBV7-6 TGTGCCAGCAGCAAATTCACAGGTTCTAGCACAGATACGCAGTATTTT CASSKFTGSSTDTQYF
NA TRBJ1-2 NA TRBV18 TGTGTCAGCTCACCTTCTCAGGACACAGCTAACTATGGCTACACCTTC CVSSPSQDTANYGYTF
few TRBJ2-3 NA TRBV20-1 TGCAGTGCTGGGACGGATGATTTTGCAGATACGCAGTATTTT CSAGTDDFADTQYF
NA TRBJ2-3 TRBD2 TRBV10-2 TGCGCCAGCAGTGCGCGACTAGCGGGGGCCGACACAGATACGCAGTATTTT CASSARLAGADTDTQYF
few TRBJ1-4 NA TRBV20-1 TGCAGTGTCCTTGATGAAAAACTGTTTTTT CSVLDEKLFF
NA TRBJ1-6 NA TRBV28 TGTGCCAGCAGTCGACATTCGGGCGACACCTATAATTCACCCCTCCACTTT CASSRHSGDTYNSPLHF
NA TRBJ1-5 TRBD1 TRBV13 TGTGCCAGCAGTACAGGGGGAGAAAGGCAGCCCCAGCATTTT CASSTGGERQPQHF
NA TRBJ2-5 NA TRBV9 TGTGCCAGCAGCGTAAACGCAAAAACAGAGACCCAGTACTTC CASSVNAKTETQYF
NA TRBJ2-4 TRBD2 TRBV6-5 TGTGCCAGCAGCGGGGGAGGGACCAAAAACATTCAGTACTTC CASSGGGTKNIQYF
NA TRBJ2-7 NA TRBV7-2 TGTGCCAGCAGCCCCTCTCGGGTCGGAGCCTACGAGCAGTACTTC CASSPSRVGAYEQYF
NA TRBJ2-7 TRBD2 TRBV20-1 TGCAGTGCTAGCTCCCTAGCGGGTTACGAGCAGTACTTC CSASSLAGYEQYF
NA TRBJ2-6 TRBD1 TRBV12-3/TRBV12-4 TGTGCCAGCAGTTGGAGACAGGGGCAAGGAGGGGCCAACGTCCTGACTTTC CASSWRQGQGGANVLTF
few TRBJ2-1 NA TRBV9 TGTGCCAGCAGCGTAGCTACCCCGCGGGATGAGCAGTTCTTC CASSVATPRDEQFF
NA TRBJ2-7 NA TRBV7-2 TGTGCCAGCAGCCTGGGACATTTCTCCTACGAGCAGTACTTC CASSLGHFSYEQYF
NA TRBJ2-5 NA TRBV2 TGTGCCAGCAGGGAGAACGGCCAAGAGACCCAGTACTTC CASRENGQETQYF
NA TRBJ2-4 NA TRBV5-1 TGCGCCAGCAGCGATAAGACACAAACCTACGGGCAGTACTTC CASSDKTQTYGQYF
NA TRBJ2-3 TRBD1 TRBV2 TGTGCCAGCAGTAATCCGGGACAGCGAGCAGATACGCAGTATTTT CASSNPGQRADTQYF
NA TRBJ2-5 NA TRBV7-6 TGTGCCAGCAGCTTAGAAGGGGGAATGGAGGCCCAGTACTTC CASSLEGGMEAQYF
NA TRBJ2-1 NA TRBV5-1 TGCGCCAGCGCGGCAGTCAACAATGAGCAGTTCTTC CASAAVNNEQFF
NA TRBJ2-3 TRBD2 TRBV7-2 TGTGCCAGCAGCTTGGGACTAGCGGGGCCGTCTACGCAGTATTTT CASSLGLAGPSTQYF
NA TRBJ1-2 TRBD1 TRBV11-2 TGTGCCAGCAGCTTAGATATGACAGGGGCCCTCTATGGCTACACCTTC CASSLDMTGALYGYTF
NA TRBJ1-1 TRBD1 TRBV15 TGTGCCACCAGCGCCGGGACAGGGAACACTGAAGCTTTCTTT CATSAGTGNTEAFF
few TRBJ2-7 TRBD1 TRBV2 TGTGCCAGGCGTACAGGGGGAGAGCAGTACTTC CARRTGGEQYF
NA TRBJ2-7 NA TRBV11-2 TGTGCCAGCAGCTCCCGGGGCAGGGACCCTACCTACGAGCAGTACTTC CASSSRGRDPTYEQYF